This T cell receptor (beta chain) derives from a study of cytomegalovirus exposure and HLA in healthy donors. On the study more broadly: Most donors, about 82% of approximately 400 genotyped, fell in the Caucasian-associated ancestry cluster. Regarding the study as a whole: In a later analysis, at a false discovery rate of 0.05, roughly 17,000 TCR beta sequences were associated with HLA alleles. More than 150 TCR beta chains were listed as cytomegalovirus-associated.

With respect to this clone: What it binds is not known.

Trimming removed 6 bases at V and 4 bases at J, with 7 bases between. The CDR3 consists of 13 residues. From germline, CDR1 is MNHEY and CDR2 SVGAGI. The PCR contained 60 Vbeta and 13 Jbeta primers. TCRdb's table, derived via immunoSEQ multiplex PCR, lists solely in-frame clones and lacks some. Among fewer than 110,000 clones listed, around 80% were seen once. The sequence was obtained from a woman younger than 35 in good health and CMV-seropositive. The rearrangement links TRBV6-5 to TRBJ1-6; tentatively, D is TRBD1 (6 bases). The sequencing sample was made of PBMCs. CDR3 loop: CASRRGYNSPLHF. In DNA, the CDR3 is TGTGCCAGCAGGAGGGGGTATAATTCACCCCTCCACTTT.